These 23 T cell receptor beta chains were all obtained from the same sample, sequenced in a study of CXCR4 blockade with PD-1 therapy in pancreatic cancer. Produced via immunoSEQ multiplex PCR; TCRdb's table is partial and in-frame only. The repertoire holds over 7,500 clones, with around 50% as singletons. Sequencing input: tumor tissue. These receptors were collected from a human donor with pancreatic ductal adenocarcinoma.

Note on this clone: The sample contains more than one DNA sequence encoding this CDR3. The chain couples TRBV18 to TRBJ1-1, with D possibly TRBD1 on 6 matching bases. This CDR3 comprises 13 residues. Looked up from germline, CDR1 is KGHSH and CDR2 is LQKENI. V lost 3 bases to trimming and J lost 5 bases, with 10 bases between them. The CDR3 bases are TGTGCCAGCTCACCGGGGCAGGGGACTGAAGCTTTCTTT. It yields the protein CASSPGQGTEAFF.

The chain is built from TRBV4-1 and TRBJ2-3; D may be TRBD1 (6 bases). The germline CDR1 and CDR2 sequences are MGHRA and YSYEKL. V was pared by 4 bases and J by 6 bases, with 11 bases between. The CDR3 contains 13 residues. Here the CDR3 DNA reads TGCGCCAGCAGCCCCCAGGGGCGGGATACGCAGTATTTT. This sequence encodes CASSPQGRDTQYF.

This clone was seen a handful of times. The rearrangement joins TRBV28 to TRBJ1-1; D call uncertain. The germline CDR1 and CDR2 sequences are MDHEN and SYDVKM. V was trimmed by 6 bases and J by 4 bases, leaving 12 bases between them. This CDR3 has 13 amino acids. This chain's CDR3 is CASSPGGRTEAFF. The CDR3 coding sequence is TGTGCCAGCAGCCCGGGAGGGCGCACTGAAGCTTTCTTT.

This chain joins TRBV23-1 and TRBJ1-3; D is perhaps TRBD1 (5 bases). TRBV23-1 has ORF status, its function being uncertain. V was cut by 5 bases and J by 0 bases, with 14 bases left in between. The CDR3 contains 16 residues. The CDR3 DNA is TGCGCCAGCAGTATTCGGGGCCTCAACTCTGGAAACACCATATATTTT. Protein sequence: CASSIRGLNSGNTIYF.

The chain employs TRBV5-1 and TRBJ2-3; 10 positions agree with TRBD1. The CDR3 is 14 amino acids. With 4 bases clipped from V and 4 bases from J, the junction kept 3 bases outside the gene matches. Germline V lookup: CDR1 SGHRS, CDR2 YFSETQ. This chain's CDR3 is CASSPGQGADTQYF. DNA for the CDR3: TGCGCCAGCAGCCCCGGACAGGGGGCAGATACGCAGTATTTT. Combining the CDR3 with reference TRBV5-1 and TRBJ2-3 gives the whole variable domain KAGVTQTPRYLIKTRGQQVTLSCSPISGHRSVSWYQQTPGQGLQFLFEYFSETQRNKGNFPGRFSGRQFSNSRSEMNVSTLELGDSALYLCASSPGQGADTQYFGPGTRLTVL.

The table lists this clone with a few counts. It is unclear where the CDR3 begins or ends on the DNA, so no DNA is shown, and the CDR3 is as TCRdb lists it. The V gene is TRBV1, the J gene TRBJ1-6. TRBV1 counts as a pseudogene. The CDR3 contains 14 residues when both ends are counted. CDR3 protein: CASSQFGDGSPLHF.

The rearrangement links TRBV29-1 to TRBJ2-6; 11 bases match TRBD1. Germline V CDR1 and CDR2: SQVTM, ANQGSEA. The CDR3 length is 15 residues. Trimming removed 6 bases from V and 4 bases from J; junction bases left unmatched: 5. The CDR3 DNA reads TGCAGCGTCCGGACAGGGGGCACCGGGGCCAACGTCCTGACTTTC. The encoded protein is CSVRTGGTGANVLTF. The variable domain in full, completed from reference TRBV29-1 and TRBJ2-6, reads SAVISQKPSRDICQRGTSLTIQCQVDSQVTMMFWYRQQPGQSLTLIATANQGSEATYESGFVIDKFPISRPNLTFSTLTVSNMSPEDSSIYLCSVRTGGTGANVLTFGAGSRLTVL.

This clone is deemed medium-sized. The chain recombines TRBV9 with TRBJ2-3, with 13 bases aligning to TRBD2. After removal of 0 bases from V and 4 bases from J, the junction contained 8 bases not matched to a gene. The CDR3 length is 18 residues. Per germline, CDR1 SGDLS and CDR2 YYNGEE. CDR3 sequence reads: CASSVGTSGRRGADTQYF. Written as DNA, the CDR3 is TGTGCCAGCAGCGTAGGGACTAGCGGGAGACGGGGAGCAGATACGCAGTATTTT.

The chain recombines TRBV19 with TRBJ2-7; D possibly matches TRBD1 or TRBD2 (5 bases each). The CDR3 loop spans 14 amino acids. Germline loops: CDR1 LNHDA, CDR2 SQIVND (reference sequence). V lost 4 bases, J lost 1 base, and 11 bases lay in between. CDR3 nucleotides: TGTGCCAGTAGTACCGGGACGGCTTCCTACGAGCAGTACTTC. This encodes CASSTGTASYEQYF.

The V gene is TRBV18, the J gene TRBJ2-7; D remains unclear. CDR3 length: 14 residues. Trimming took 2 bases from V and 8 from J, leaving 16 bases between them. Germline V gene data show CDR1 as KGHSH and CDR2 as LQKENI. CDR3 residues: CASSPSGGLLKQYF. Written as DNA, the CDR3 is TGTGCCAGCTCACCATCCGGCGGCCTATTGAAGCAGTACTTC.

This chain uses TRBV18 with TRBJ2-1, with 12 bases fitting TRBD2. The CDR3 runs to 19 residues. Trimming at V came to 2 bases and at J to 0 bases, leaving 8 bases not matched to a gene. Per germline, CDR1 KGHSH and CDR2 LQKENI. CDR3 coding DNA: TGTGCCAGCTCACCATGGACTAGCGGGACGCGATCCTCCTACAATGAGCAGTTCTTC. Its protein product is CASSPWTSGTRSSYNEQFF.

The V gene is TRBV5-1, the J gene TRBJ2-7; weak D call: TRBD1 (6 bases). Germline V CDR1 and CDR2: SGHRS, YFSETQ. Between the trimmed V and J ends, which lost 4 bases and 3 bases, there was a span of 14 bases. This CDR3 is 14 amino acids long. The CDR3 nucleotides read TGCGCCAGCAGCAACGGGACATCCTTCTACGAGCAGTACTTC. This encodes CASSNGTSFYEQYF.

The chain has TRBV29-1 and TRBJ1-4; tentative D call: TRBD1 (6 bases). The CDR3 is 14 residues long. Trimming removed 0 bases from V and 8 bases from J, with 13 bases in between. Germline V gives CDR1 SQVTM, CDR2 ANQGSEA. CDR3 DNA sequence: TGCAGCGTTGAAGACCCGGGGGGCCTGGAAAAACTGTTTTTT. It codes for CSVEDPGGLEKLFF.

The chain employs TRBV19 and TRBJ1-3; no clear D gene. The ends were cut back, 3 bases at V and 0 bases at J, with 9 bases in the middle. There are 15 residues in the CDR3. Per the germline V gene, CDR1 is LNHDA and CDR2 is SQIVND (reference sequence). As DNA, the CDR3 is TGTGCCAGTAGTATGGTGGTGAACTCTGGAAACACCATATATTTT. Its protein product is CASSMVVNSGNTIYF.

This clone was seen a handful of times. The chain links TRBV29-1 to TRBJ2-7; D is possibly TRBD1 (5 bases). The CDR3 spans 14 residues. The germline V gene encodes CDR1 SQVTM and CDR2 ANQGSEA. V gave up 4 bases and J gave up 0 bases, with 13 bases separating them. CDR3 residues: CSVAGLTSSYEQYF. In nucleotides, the CDR3 is TGCAGCGTTGCAGGGCTCACCTCCTCCTACGAGCAGTACTTC.

This clone has a handful of counts. The V gene is TRBV28, the J gene TRBJ2-5; 9 bases map to TRBD1. The CDR3 loop spans 14 amino acids. The J segment lost 4 bases and the V segment lost 5 bases, leaving 5 bases of the junction unmatched. Germline V gene lookup returns CDR1 MDHEN and CDR2 SYDVKM. CDR3 region: CASSPRTGVETQYF. For the CDR3, the DNA is TGTGCCAGCAGTCCAAGGACAGGGGTAGAGACCCAGTACTTC.

This clone occurred a few times. The J gene is TRBJ1-6, the V gene TRBV6-1; D possibly corresponds to TRBD1 (6 bases). The CDR3 contains 16 residues. Germline CDR1 reads MNHNS; CDR2 reads SASEGT. V was clipped by 1 base and J by 7 bases, with 14 bases between them. DNA of the CDR3: TGTGCCAGCAGTGAAGATCGCGGGACAAGAAATTCACCCCTCCACTTT. This gives the protein CASSEDRGTRNSPLHF.

This clone was counted a single time. The rearrangement links TRBV10-1 to TRBJ1-1, with 7 nucleotides matching TRBD1. V gave up 3 bases and J gave up 12 bases; unmatched junction bases: 7. The CDR3 contains 12 residues. Germline V CDR1 and CDR2: WNHNN, SYGVQD (reference sequence). The CDR3 coding sequence is TGCGCCAGCAGTGAAGGGACAGAGAGGACTTTCTTT. This codes for CASSEGTERTFF.

V usage is TRBV6-8 and J usage is TRBJ1-3, with D unclear. The CDR3 length is 15 residues. V lost 4 bases and J 0 bases, leaving 10 bases between the germline ends. Germline V lookup: CDR1 MNHGY, CDR2 SAAAGT. The CDR3 sequence: CASSLTRPSGNTIYF. The CDR3 DNA reads TGTGCCAGCAGTTTGACAAGACCCTCTGGAAACACCATATATTTT.

The chain has TRBV18 and TRBJ2-2, with TRBD2 matching over 9 bases. CDR1 and CDR2 from the germline V gene are KGHSH and LQKENI. There are 18 residues in the CDR3. Trimming removed 2 bases from V and 3 bases from J; junction bases left unmatched: 10. The CDR3 coding sequence is TGTGCCAGCTCACCAAAAGTCGGACTAGCGAGGGACACCGGGGAGCTGTTTTTT. Residues: CASSPKVGLARDTGELFF.

This chain uses TRBV29-1 with TRBJ1-2; 7 bases are shared with TRBD1. Germline V lookup: CDR1 SQVTM, CDR2 ANQGSEA. V dropped 4 bases and J dropped 5; count of bases not matched to a gene: 10. The CDR3 runs 14 residues. The CDR3 sequence: CSVGPTGFKYGYTF. The CDR3 nucleotides are TGCAGCGTTGGACCGACAGGGTTTAAATATGGCTACACCTTC.

This clone was seen only a few times. The chain recombines TRBV11-3 with TRBJ1-2; 7 bases map to TRBD1. The CDR3 totals 14 residues. With V trimmed by 1 base and J by 7 bases, 6 bases remained unmatched. Germline-derived CDR1 and CDR2 are SGHNT and YENEEA. The CDR3 region is CASSLGQGTSGYTF. CDR3 bases: TGTGCCAGCAGCTTAGGACAGGGAACTTCTGGCTACACCTTC. Full variable domain (outside the CDR3, taken from reference TRBV11-3 and TRBJ1-2): EAGVVQSPRYKIIEKKQPVAFWCNPISGHNTLYWYLQNLGQGPELLIRYENEEAVDDSQLPKDRFSAERLKGVDSTLKIQPAELGDSAVYLCASSLGQGTSGYTFGSGTRLTVV.

The chain carries TRBV19 and TRBJ2-7, with 9 nucleotides matching TRBD1. CDR1 LNHDA and CDR2 SQIVND come from the germline V gene (reference sequence). The CDR3 runs to 14 residues. V shed 6 bases and J 4 bases; nucleotides not matched to a gene: 7. The CDR3 nucleotides read TGTGCCAGTAGCCGGACAGGGGTAGGGTACGAGCAGTACTTC. It translates to CASSRTGVGYEQYF.